The next 30 T cell receptor beta chains were all read from a single sample in a study of T cell responses to AZD1222 COVID-19 vaccine. Clones were read by immunoSEQ multiplex PCR, and TCRdb kept only the in-frame ones, dropping some. The sample holds about 150,000 clones, approximately 88% seen once. This specimen consisted of peripheral blood, obtained on day 0 of MenACWY control vaccination. All receptors come from an adult in good health.

This chain links TRBV6-1 with TRBJ1-1; D unresolved. Trimming cost V 0 bases and J 1 base, with 6 bases left between them. CDR3 size: 14 residues. The germline gives CDR1 MNHNS, CDR2 SASEGT. The CDR3 DNA follows: TGTGCCAGCAGTGAAGCTTGGGCGAACACTGAAGCTTTCTTT. Amino acid sequence: CASSEAWANTEAFF.

This rearrangement joins TRBV11-2 to TRBJ2-1; 10 bases are shared with TRBD1. Germline V gene sequence: CDR1 SGHAT, CDR2 FQNNGV. Losses at the gene ends were 4 bases for V and 6 bases for J; bases not matched to a gene: 9. This CDR3 comprises 16 residues. The CDR3 DNA sequence: TGTGCCAGCAGCTCCCACGACAGGGGGCGGGTCAATGAGCAGTTCTTC. Its protein product is CASSSHDRGRVNEQFF.

J is TRBJ1-3 and V is TRBV10-3; TRBD1 might be the D (5 bases). Trimming pared 6 bases from V and 0 bases from J, leaving 9 bases between. The CDR3 loop spans 14 amino acids. The germline V gene has CDR1 ENHRY and CDR2 SYGVKD. The CDR3 spells CAIRGTDSGNTIYF. DNA of the CDR3: TGTGCCATCAGAGGGACCGACTCTGGAAACACCATATATTTT.

The chain joins TRBV4-3 to TRBJ2-2; 11 bases align to TRBD2. This CDR3 has 21 amino acids. The junction had 17 bases not matched to a gene; V was cut back by 1 base and J by 4 bases. From germline, CDR1 is LGHNA and CDR2 YSLEER. CDR3 in DNA: TGCGCCAGCAGCCAAGTCCCGCCGCACACACTAGCGGGAGAGTTCACCGGGGAGCTGTTTTTT. Translation: CASSQVPPHTLAGEFTGELFF.

The chain uses TRBV10-3 and TRBJ1-2; 9 positions match TRBD1. Germline CDR1 reads ENHRY; CDR2 reads SYGVKD. V lost 3 bases and J lost 3; bases outside the gene matches: 5. The CDR3 has 15 amino acids. The CDR3 bases are TGTGCCATCAGTGATTTACAGGGGGCGGACTATGGCTACACCTTC. It yields the protein CAISDLQGADYGYTF.

This chain uses TRBV2 with TRBJ1-2, with 8 bases lining up with TRBD1. The CDR3 has 15 residues. The germline V gene encodes CDR1 SNHLY and CDR2 FYNNEI. Trimming removed 11 bases from V and 8 bases from J; junction bases left unmatched: 19. CDR3 sequence reads: CAGSPDRQGASGYTF. CDR3 in DNA: TGTGCCGGGTCCCCCGACCGGCAGGGGGCGAGCGGCTACACCTTC.

This clone was seen only a few times. The rearrangement uses TRBV19 and TRBJ2-2, with D maybe TRBD1 (5 bases). This CDR3 is 14 amino acids long. V lost 6 bases and J lost 3, with 11 bases in between. CDR1 LNHDA and CDR2 SQIVND come from the germline V gene (reference sequence). Here the CDR3 DNA reads TGTGCCAGTAGCAAAGGGGCACACACCGGGGAGCTGTTTTTT. Its protein is CASSKGAHTGELFF.

The V gene is TRBV23-1, the J gene TRBJ2-7; 8 bases align to TRBD1. TRBV23-1 is noted as an ORF with a role that remains uncertain. J was trimmed by 3 bases and V by 8 bases; bases with no gene match: 3. The CDR3 is 12 residues long. In nucleotides, the CDR3 is TGCGCCAGCCCCGACAGGGGCTACGAGCAGTACTTC. This translates into CASPDRGYEQYF.

This chain links TRBV5-1 with TRBJ1-5, with D unresolved. The CDR3 is 15 residues long. Germline values: CDR1 SGHRS, CDR2 YFSETQ. The ends were cut back, 1 base at V and 0 bases at J, with 8 bases in the middle. DNA for the CDR3: TGCGCCAGCAGCTTGATTCCAGGTAGCAATCAGCCCCAGCATTTT. It yields the protein CASSLIPGSNQPQHF.

This rearrangement joins TRBV5-4 to TRBJ2-6; D is unclear. This CDR3 has 14 amino acids. Trimming removed 4 bases at V and 0 bases at J, with 5 bases between. Germline CDR1 and CDR2: SGHNT and YYREEE (reference sequence). CDR3 sequence: CASSILSGANVLTF. The CDR3 DNA sequence: TGTGCCAGCAGCATACTCTCTGGGGCCAACGTCCTGACTTTC. Complete variable domain (other parts from reference TRBV5-4 and TRBJ2-6): ETGVTQSPTHLIKTRGQQVTLRCSSQSGHNTVSWYQQALGQGPQFIFQYYREEENGRGNFPPRFSGLQFPNYSSELNVNALELDDSALYLCASSILSGANVLTFGAGSRLTVL.

This clone came up once. This chain links TRBV2 with TRBJ2-1, with 9 bases aligning to TRBD2. The junction had 5 bases not matched to a gene; V was cut back by 2 bases and J by 3 bases. The CDR3 spans 16 residues. Germline values: CDR1 SNHLY, CDR2 FYNNEI. The DNA of the CDR3 is TGTGCCAGCAGTGAATGGGGTAGCGGGAGCTACAATGAGCAGTTCTTC. Protein: CASSEWGSGSYNEQFF.

The chain carries TRBV3-1 (or the pseudogene TRBV3-2) and TRBJ1-1; no firm D call. Trimming cost V 4 bases and J 5 bases, with 20 bases left between them. Germline assignment: CDR1 LGHDT and CDR2 YNNKEL (reference sequence). The CDR3 covers 16 residues. CDR3 in amino acids: CASSPGRAVGWTEAFF. The DNA of the CDR3 is TGTGCCAGCAGCCCCGGTCGGGCAGTCGGTTGGACTGAAGCTTTCTTT.

This clone occurred once. J is TRBJ1-1 and V is TRBV28; possible D gene TRBD1, 6 bases. Germline-derived CDR1 and CDR2 are MDHEN and SYDVKM. V gave up 2 bases and J gave up 6 bases, with 16 bases separating them. The CDR3 length is 15 residues. CDR3 sequence: CASSLNPTGGAEAFF. For the CDR3, the DNA is TGTGCCAGCAGTTTAAATCCGACGGGGGGCGCTGAAGCTTTCTTT.

This sequence joins TRBV29-1 and TRBJ2-7; D call uncertain. This CDR3 has 12 amino acids. Germline V gene sequence: CDR1 SQVTM, CDR2 ANQGSEA. V shed 5 bases and J shed 0 bases, with 8 bases lying between them. The CDR3, as DNA: TGCAGCGTTTTGAGGAGCTCCTACGAGCAGTACTTC. Its translation: CSVLRSSYEQYF.

This rearrangement joins TRBV6-5 to TRBJ2-7; D not certain. Germline V gene lookup returns CDR1 MNHEY and CDR2 SVGAGI. V lost 6 bases, J lost 0 bases, and 15 bases lay in between. The CDR3 is 15 residues long. For the CDR3, the DNA is TGTGCCAGCAGCCCAGCTGGTGTAGGCTCCTACGAGCAGTACTTC. It yields the protein CASSPAGVGSYEQYF.

The chain carries TRBV15 and TRBJ1-6; 9 positions agree with TRBD1. The trim removed 5 bases at V and 6 bases at J, leaving 2 bases unmatched. CDR3 length: 14 residues. Germline values: CDR1 LNHNV, CDR2 YYDKDF (reference sequence). In nucleotides, the CDR3 is TGTGCCACCAGCCCGGACAGGGGTAATTCACCCCTCCACTTT. Its protein is CATSPDRGNSPLHF. The whole variable domain, remainder taken from reference TRBV15 and TRBJ1-6, is DAMVIQNPRYQVTQFGKPVTLSCSQTLNHNVMYWYQQKSSQAPKLLFHYYDKDFNNEADTPDNFQSRRPNTSFCFLDIRSPGLGDTAMYLCATSPDRGNSPLHFGNGTRLTVT.

This clone was counted once. V and J are TRBV30 and TRBJ1-4; D is unclear. CDR1 GTSNPN and CDR2 SVGIG come from the germline V gene (reference sequence). This CDR3 region has 15 residues. Trimming cost V 0 bases and J 0 bases, with 8 bases left between them. As DNA, the CDR3 is TGTGCCTGGAGTGTACTCGCTGCAACTAATGAAAAACTGTTTTTT. This translates into CAWSVLAATNEKLFF.

This clone has only a few counts. The V gene is TRBV2, the J gene TRBJ1-2, with D perhaps matching TRBD1 (5 bases). In germline, CDR1 is SNHLY, CDR2 FYNNEI. The CDR3 is 15 residues long. Deletions cut 9 bases from V and 4 bases from J, with 21 bases between. Written as DNA, the CDR3 is TGTGCCAGTTACCAGCCGGGACTCCGGAGCTATGGCTACACCTTC. Protein sequence: CASYQPGLRSYGYTF.

This chain links TRBV7-9 with TRBJ2-2; the D gene is possibly TRBD2 (6 bases). There are 15 residues in the CDR3. Germline V CDR1 and CDR2: SEHNR, FQNEAQ (reference sequence). The V end was cut by 4 bases, the J end by 5 bases, with 14 bases between. CDR3 DNA: TGTGCCAGCAGCTCCCAGCGGGCCTCAACCGGGGAGCTGTTTTTT. This codes for CASSSQRASTGELFF.

The chain uses TRBV5-1 and TRBJ2-3, with TRBD2 matching over 8 bases. Per germline, CDR1 SGHRS and CDR2 YFSETQ. The junction had 9 bases not matched to a gene; V was cut back by 6 bases and J by 3 bases. The CDR3 is 15 amino acids. CDR3: CASTTRGGPTDTQYF. In DNA form, the CDR3 reads TGCGCCAGCACCACACGGGGGGGGCCAACAGATACGCAGTATTTT. Full variable domain (missing parts from reference TRBV5-1 and TRBJ2-3): KAGVTQTPRYLIKTRGQQVTLSCSPISGHRSVSWYQQTPGQGLQFLFEYFSETQRNKGNFPGRFSGRQFSNSRSEMNVSTLELGDSALYLCASTTRGGPTDTQYFGPGTRLTVL.

The rearrangement joins TRBV5-5 to TRBJ1-1; D is uncertain. Trimming pared 3 bases from V and 5 bases from J, leaving 8 bases between. Per the germline V gene, CDR1 is SGHKS and CDR2 is YYEKEE (reference sequence). The CDR3 length is 12 residues. CDR3 bases: TGTGCCAGCAGCTGGCCGGGGACTGAAGCTTTCTTT. The encoded protein is CASSWPGTEAFF.

This clone appeared a single time. The gene calls are TRBV19 and TRBJ2-2; D call uncertain. Germline V gene lookup returns CDR1 LNHDA and CDR2 SQIVND (reference sequence). This CDR3 contains 15 residues. Trimming stripped 7 bases from V and 0 bases from J, with 12 bases between. CDR3 sequence (DNA): TGTGCCAGTACCCCAGGTAAAGCGAACACCGGGGAGCTGTTTTTT. Protein sequence: CASTPGKANTGELFF.

The chain uses TRBV7-3 and TRBJ1-3; D unclear. V was pared by 1 base and J by 0 bases, with 1 base between. Germline CDR1 is SGHTA and CDR2 is FQGTGA. This CDR3 comprises 13 residues. For the CDR3, the DNA is TGTGCCAGCAGCTTAAACTCTGGAAACACCATATATTTT. Translated, it gives CASSLNSGNTIYF.

The genes are TRBV20-1 and TRBJ2-7; 8 bases line up with TRBD1. The CDR3 consists of 11 residues. The germline V gene encodes CDR1 DFQATT and CDR2 SNEGSKA (reference sequence). V was pared by 3 bases and J by 7 bases, with 2 bases of the junction left unmatched. CDR3 residues: CSASDRGEQYF. The CDR3 bases are TGCAGTGCTAGTGACAGGGGTGAGCAGTACTTC.

In nucleotides, the CDR3 is TGTGCCACCAGTGACAGGGAGCGCAATCAGCCCCAGCATTTT. Its protein product is CATSDRERNQPQHF. The rearrangement joins TRBV24-1 to TRBJ1-5; D is possibly TRBD1 (5 bases). The CDR3 is made up of 14 amino acids. Germline CDR1 and CDR2: KGHDR and SFDVKD. V gave up 4 bases and J gave up 2 bases, with 8 bases separating them.

The J gene is TRBJ1-3, the V gene TRBV5-1; D call uncertain. The CDR3 is made up of 14 amino acids. Between the trimmed V and J ends, which lost 2 bases and 6 bases, there was a span of 12 bases. Germline V gene lookup returns CDR1 SGHRS and CDR2 YFSETQ. CDR3 DNA sequence: TGCGCCAGCAGCTTCGTCGGGGAGGAAAACACCATATATTTT. Translated, it gives CASSFVGEENTIYF.

This chain's CDR3 is CAISYSGGSYNEQFF. The CDR3 DNA reads as TGTGCCATCAGCTATTCGGGGGGGTCCTACAATGAGCAGTTCTTC. The V call is TRBV10-3, the J call TRBJ2-1; 8 bases line up with TRBD2. Per the germline V gene, CDR1 is ENHRY and CDR2 is SYGVKD. This CDR3 contains 15 residues. V shed 6 bases and J 1 base; nucleotides not matched to a gene: 5.

The rearrangement uses TRBV11-3 and TRBJ2-1; D is unclear. The V end was cut by 3 bases, the J end by 4 bases, with 7 bases between. The CDR3 runs to 13 residues. The germline CDR1 and CDR2 sequences are SGHNT and YENEEA. The CDR3 bases are TGTGCCAGCAGCTTGGAAAGTTACAATGAGCAGTTCTTC. This codes for CASSLESYNEQFF. Filled out from reference TRBV11-3 and TRBJ2-1, the complete variable domain reads EAGVVQSPRYKIIEKKQPVAFWCNPISGHNTLYWYLQNLGQGPELLIRYENEEAVDDSQLPKDRFSAERLKGVDSTLKIQPAELGDSAVYLCASSLESYNEQFFGPGTRLTVL.

The CDR3 protein is CASSEIGTRRKNEQFF. In DNA, the CDR3 is TGTGCCAGCAGCGAGATTGGGACTAGGAGGAAGAATGAGCAGTTCTTC. The chain combines TRBV7-3 with TRBJ2-1; 8 nucleotides align to TRBD2. The trim removed 5 bases at V and 7 bases at J, leaving 13 bases unmatched. The CDR3 sequence is 16 residues long. In germline, CDR1 is SGHTA, CDR2 FQGTGA. Full variable domain (outside the CDR3, taken from reference TRBV7-3 and TRBJ2-1): GAGVSQTPSNKVTEKGKYVELRCDPISGHTALYWYRQSLGQGPEFLIYFQGTGAADDSGLPNDRFFAVRPEGSVSTLKIQRTERGDSAVYLCASSEIGTRRKNEQFFGPGTRLTVL.

This chain links TRBV5-4 with TRBJ2-7; the D is unclear. Trimming left V 1 base short and J 5 bases short, with 10 bases between. In germline, CDR1 is SGHNT, CDR2 YYREEE (reference sequence). The CDR3 is 13 residues long. CDR3 bases: TGTGCCAGCAGCTTGTTCGACGGCAACGAGCAGTACTTC. This sequence encodes CASSLFDGNEQYF.